This T cell receptor (beta chain) was profiled in a study of identifying expanded T cells in peripheral blood. With respect to this clone: The same CDR3 can be traced to other DNA sequences in this sample.

V was pared by 1 base and J by 0 bases, with 0 bases between. CDR1 is SGDLS and CDR2 is YYNGEE in the germline V gene. The CDR3 totals 12 residues. Here immunoSEQ multiplex PCR was the method, and the copy in TCRdb shows in-frame clones only, minus some. The repertoire consists of approximately 120,000 clones, with 88% occurring once and the leading ten covering 8.4%. Sequences were obtained from blood. The chain has TRBV9 and TRBJ2-3; D gene ambiguous. The sequence came from a person aged 18-70 years in good health. The CDR3 loop reads CASSVSTDTQYF. Here the CDR3 DNA reads TGTGCCAGCAGCGTAAGCACAGATACGCAGTATTTT.